This TCR beta chain was sequenced for a study of cytomegalovirus exposure and HLA in healthy donors. The overall study: A prior study identified 110 million or so unique TCR beta sequences from around 180 million T cells.

Looked up from germline, CDR1 is MNHEY and CDR2 is SMNVEV (reference sequence). The CDR3 totals 16 residues. The ends were cut back, 3 bases at V and 4 bases at J, with 16 bases in the middle. Donors were ostensibly healthy at sampling, although undocumented immune exposures were probable. Regarding the study as a whole: A highly shared variant cluster was judged a likely technical artifact.

Primers for the PCR totalled 60 Vbeta and 13 Jbeta. Clones were read by immunoSEQ multiplex PCR, and TCRdb kept only the in-frame ones, dropping some. The sample yields 120,000 or so clones, roughly 80% seen once. Comments on this clone: Its antigen remains unknown.

This TCR was recovered from a man aged 25 to 40 in good health and CMV-seronegative. Material: PBMCs. The chain is built from TRBV27 and TRBJ2-1; D is possibly TRBD2 (5 bases). The CDR3 nucleotides read TGTGCCAGCAGTTTTAGAGCGGAAATGGGGTACAATGAGCAGTTCTTC. This gives the protein CASSFRAEMGYNEQFF.